The clone carrying this T cell receptor beta chain was counted many times. RNA transcripts yielded amplified TCR beta CDR3 regions. The HTBI primer set drove a first-round RT-PCR of the TCR CDR3. TCRdb reanalysed the multiplex PCR reads using MiXCR and keeps one entry per CDR3 protein. The table shows some 560,000 distinct CDR3 sequences, with more than 15% occurring only once. The study enrolled patients aged 18 to 65 with newly diagnosed hyperthyroidism of under 2 months' duration. Pregnant or lactating patients were excluded, as were those with uncontrolled infection or other autoimmune disease. Each diagnosis was grounded in clinical symptoms, serum thyroxine and TRAb, thyroid ultrasound, and orbital computed tomography. This entry is derived from a study of T cells in Graves' hyperthyroidism and ophthalmopathy. V shed 4 bases, J shed 1 base, and the junction held 1 base outside the gene matches. Germline V gives CDR1 LGHDT, CDR2 YNNKEL (reference sequence). The CDR3 is made up of 13 amino acids.

Sequenced: blood. This TCR was recovered from a woman aged 25 to 39 with Graves' hyperthyroidism. This chain joins TRBV3-1 and TRBJ2-7; TRBD1 agrees at 7 bases. The CDR3 coding sequence is TGTGCCAGCAGCCCGGACAGGTCCTACGAGCAGTACTTC. Translated, it gives CASSPDRSYEQYF.